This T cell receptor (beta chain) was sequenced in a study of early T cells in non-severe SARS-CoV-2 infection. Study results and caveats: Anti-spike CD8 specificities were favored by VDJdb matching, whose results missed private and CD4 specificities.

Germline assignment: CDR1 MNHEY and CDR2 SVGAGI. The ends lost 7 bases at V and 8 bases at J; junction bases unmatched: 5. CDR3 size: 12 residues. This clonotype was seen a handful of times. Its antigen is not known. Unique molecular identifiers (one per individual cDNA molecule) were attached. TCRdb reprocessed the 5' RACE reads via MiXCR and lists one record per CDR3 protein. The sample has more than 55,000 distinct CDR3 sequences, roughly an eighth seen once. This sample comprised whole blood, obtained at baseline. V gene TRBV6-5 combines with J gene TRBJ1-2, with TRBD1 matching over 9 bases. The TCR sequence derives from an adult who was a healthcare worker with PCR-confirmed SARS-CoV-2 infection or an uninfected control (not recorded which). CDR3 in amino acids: CASKGTGFGYTF. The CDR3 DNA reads TGTGCCAGCAAAGGGACAGGGTTCGGCTACACCTTC.